This record concerns one T cell receptor beta chain sequence. What it binds is not known. The CDR3 is 16 amino acids. With 7 bases removed from V and 2 bases from J, the gap between germline ends came to 17 bases. Germline loops: CDR1 SNHLY, CDR2 FYNNEI. Clones were read by immunoSEQ multiplex PCR, and TCRdb kept only the in-frame ones, dropping some. The sample yields tens of thousands of clones, 73% seen once. This entry comes from a study of T cells after posttransplantation cyclophosphamide. Peripheral blood was collected from the related graft donor on the marrow donation day. Study outcomes and limitations: TRB clonality was highly associated with recipient CMV seropositivity and reactivation. Later blood repertoires were often dominated by clones from the donor CD8+ memory compartment. Blood and skin or GI T cell repertoires showed limited TRB overlap.

Sequenced input: memory CD4+ T cells sorted from PBMCs. The origin of this receptor is a woman in her sixties in good health, CMV-negative, and a related stem cell transplant donor. The chain recombines TRBV2 with TRBJ1-4; weak D call: TRBD1 (6 bases). The CDR3 DNA follows: TGTGCCAGCAACACCCAGTGGGGGGGCACTAATGAAAAACTGTTTTTT. Translation gives CASNTQWGGTNEKLFF.